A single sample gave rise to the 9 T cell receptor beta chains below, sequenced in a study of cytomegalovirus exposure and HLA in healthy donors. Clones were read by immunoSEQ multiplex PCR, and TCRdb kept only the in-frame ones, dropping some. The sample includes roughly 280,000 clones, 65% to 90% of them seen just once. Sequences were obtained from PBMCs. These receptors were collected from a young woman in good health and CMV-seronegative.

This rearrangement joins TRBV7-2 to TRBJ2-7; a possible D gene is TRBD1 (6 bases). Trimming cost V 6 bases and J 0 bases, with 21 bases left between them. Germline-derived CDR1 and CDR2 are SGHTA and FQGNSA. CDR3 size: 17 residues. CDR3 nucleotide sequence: TGTGCCAGCAGTAGGTTCCAGCGACAGGACCTCTCCTACGAGCAGTACTTC. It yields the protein CASSRFQRQDLSYEQYF. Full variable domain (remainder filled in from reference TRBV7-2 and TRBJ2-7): GAGVSQSPSNKVTEKGKDVELRCDPISGHTALYWYRQSLGQGLEFLIYFQGNSAPDKSGLPSDRFSAERTGGSVSTLTIQRTQQEDSAVYLCASSRFQRQDLSYEQYFGPGTRLTVT.

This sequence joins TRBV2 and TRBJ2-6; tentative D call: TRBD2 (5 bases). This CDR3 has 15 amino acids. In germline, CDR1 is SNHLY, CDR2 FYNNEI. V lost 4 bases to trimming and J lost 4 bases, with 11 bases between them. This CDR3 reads CASSARLSGANVLTF. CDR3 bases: TGTGCCAGCAGTGCAAGACTATCAGGGGCCAACGTCCTGACTTTC.

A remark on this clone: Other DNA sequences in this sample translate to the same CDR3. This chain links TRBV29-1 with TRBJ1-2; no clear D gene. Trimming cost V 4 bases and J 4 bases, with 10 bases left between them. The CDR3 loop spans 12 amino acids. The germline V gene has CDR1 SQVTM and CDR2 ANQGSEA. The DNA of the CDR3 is TGCAGCGTTGTCGGAGGCTCCTATGGCTACACCTTC. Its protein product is CSVVGGSYGYTF.

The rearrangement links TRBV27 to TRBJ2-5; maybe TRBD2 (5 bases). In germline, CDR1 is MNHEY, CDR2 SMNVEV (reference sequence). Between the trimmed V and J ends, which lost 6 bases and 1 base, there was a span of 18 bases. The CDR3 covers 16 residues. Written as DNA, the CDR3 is TGTGCCAGCAGCCCCGGTTCAGCGGTCCTCCAAGAGACCCAGTACTTC. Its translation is CASSPGSAVLQETQYF.

CDR3 protein: CASNFYANYGYTF. Written as DNA, the CDR3 is TGTGCCAGCAACTTTTACGCTAACTATGGCTACACCTTC. The chain is built from TRBV9 and TRBJ1-2; D not certain. The CDR3 consists of 13 residues. Germline lookup yields CDR1 SGDLS and CDR2 YYNGEE. Trimming left V 6 bases short and J 0 bases short, with 9 bases between.

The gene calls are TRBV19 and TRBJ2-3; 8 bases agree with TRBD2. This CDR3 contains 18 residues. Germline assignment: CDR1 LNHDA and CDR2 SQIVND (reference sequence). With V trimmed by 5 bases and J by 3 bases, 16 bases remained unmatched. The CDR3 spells CASSLRGREARRTDTQYF. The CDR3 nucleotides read TGTGCCAGTAGTCTTCGGGGGCGGGAGGCCCGTAGGACAGATACGCAGTATTTT.

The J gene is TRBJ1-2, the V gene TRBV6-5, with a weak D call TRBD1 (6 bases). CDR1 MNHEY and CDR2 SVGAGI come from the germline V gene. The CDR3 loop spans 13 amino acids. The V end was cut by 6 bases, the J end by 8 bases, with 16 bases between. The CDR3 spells CASSQGTRDGYTF. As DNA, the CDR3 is TGTGCCAGCAGCCAAGGGACACGAGACGGCTACACCTTC.

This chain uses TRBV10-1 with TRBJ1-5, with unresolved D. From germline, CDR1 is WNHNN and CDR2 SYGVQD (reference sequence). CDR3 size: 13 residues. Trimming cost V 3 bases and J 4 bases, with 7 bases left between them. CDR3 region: CASSEYENQPQHF. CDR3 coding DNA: TGCGCCAGCAGTGAATACGAGAATCAGCCCCAGCATTTT.

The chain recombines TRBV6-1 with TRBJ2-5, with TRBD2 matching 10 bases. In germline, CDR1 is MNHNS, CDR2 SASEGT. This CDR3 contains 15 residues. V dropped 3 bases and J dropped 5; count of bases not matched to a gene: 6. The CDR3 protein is CASSEGLARGETQYF. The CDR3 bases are TGTGCCAGCAGTGAGGGACTAGCGAGAGGGGAGACCCAGTACTTC.